This TCR beta chain was recovered during a study of T cells in localized non-small cell lung cancer. Findings of the study overall: In adjacent lung, a median roughly 60 of the top 100 tumor clones were found.

Details on this clone: Its target is not known.

Germline V gene sequence: CDR1 MDHEN, CDR2 SYDVKM. The CDR3 is made up of 13 amino acids. Trimming shortened V by 5 bases and J by 2 bases, and 10 bases separated the two germline ends. Measured with immunoSEQ multiplex PCR; TCRdb has only the in-frame clones, and not every one. The sample lists 30,000 to 45,000 clones, approximately 89% occurring once. Sequencing was performed on peripheral blood, taken before any cancer treatment. The V call is TRBV28, the J call TRBJ2-7; D not certain. The TCR comes from a woman between 35 and 70 years old with stage I lung adenocarcinoma. Written as DNA, the CDR3 is TGTGCCAGCAGTCCCCAGGCGACCTACGAGCAGTACTTC. This encodes CASSPQATYEQYF. Based on the CDR3 plus reference TRBV28 and TRBJ2-7, the full variable domain is DVKVTQSSRYLVKRTGEKVFLECVQDMDHENMFWYRQDPGLGLRLIYFSYDVKMKEKGDIPEGYSVSREKKERFSLILESASTNQTSMYLCASSPQATYEQYFGPGTRLTVT.